This T cell receptor (beta chain) was retrieved from a study of T cells in Graves' hyperthyroidism and ophthalmopathy. Study at large: Any treatment followed the collection of peripheral blood at initial diagnosis.

This clonotype has ten or more counts. Hyperthyroidism was newly diagnosed in patients aged 18 to 65 (duration under 2 months). Any patient presenting with uncontrolled infection, other autoimmune disease, pregnancy or lactation was left out. Authors of the study amplified TCR beta CDR3 regions from RNA transcripts. Researchers ran a first-round RT-PCR on the TCR CDR3 using the HTBI primer set. TCRdb recomputed calls from the multiplex PCR reads with MiXCR, one row per CDR3 protein. The sample consists of around 340,000 distinct CDR3 sequences, roughly 14% of them appearing once. CDR3 length: 13 amino acids. The V and J ends lost 3 bases and 5 bases respectively, with 10 bases between them. The germline gives CDR1 SGHNT, CDR2 YENEEA.

The gene calls are TRBV11-3 and TRBJ1-1; D unresolved. Source material: blood. The receptor was derived from a woman aged 30 to 39 with Graves' hyperthyroidism. DNA of the CDR3: TGTGCCAGCAGCTTGAGGGCGGAGACTGAAGCTTTCTTT. Protein sequence: CASSLRAETEAFF.